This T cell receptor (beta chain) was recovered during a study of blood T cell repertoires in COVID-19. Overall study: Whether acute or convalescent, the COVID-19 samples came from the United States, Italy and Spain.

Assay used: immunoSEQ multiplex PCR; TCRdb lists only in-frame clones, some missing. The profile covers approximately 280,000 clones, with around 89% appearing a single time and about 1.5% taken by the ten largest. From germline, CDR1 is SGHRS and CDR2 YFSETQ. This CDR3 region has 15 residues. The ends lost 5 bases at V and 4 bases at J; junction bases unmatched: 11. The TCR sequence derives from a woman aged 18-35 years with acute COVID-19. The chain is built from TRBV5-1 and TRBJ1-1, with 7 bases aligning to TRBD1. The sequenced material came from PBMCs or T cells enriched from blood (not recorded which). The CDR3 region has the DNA TGCGCCAGCAGTTCAGGGGGGCGTGAGAGCACTGAAGCTTTCTTT. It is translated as CASSSGGRESTEAFF.